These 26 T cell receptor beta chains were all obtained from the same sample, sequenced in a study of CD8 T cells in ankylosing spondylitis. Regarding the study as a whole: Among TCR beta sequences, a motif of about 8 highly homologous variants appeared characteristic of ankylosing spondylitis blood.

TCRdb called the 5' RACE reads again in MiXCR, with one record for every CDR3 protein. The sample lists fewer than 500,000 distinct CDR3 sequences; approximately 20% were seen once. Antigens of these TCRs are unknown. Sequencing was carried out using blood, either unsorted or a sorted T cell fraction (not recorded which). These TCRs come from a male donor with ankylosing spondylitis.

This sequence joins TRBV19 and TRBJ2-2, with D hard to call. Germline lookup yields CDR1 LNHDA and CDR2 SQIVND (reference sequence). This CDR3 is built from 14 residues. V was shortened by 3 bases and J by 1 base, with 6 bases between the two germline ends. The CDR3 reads CASSILGNTGELFF. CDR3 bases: TGTGCCAGTAGTATTTTAGGGAACACCGGGGAGCTGTTTTTT.

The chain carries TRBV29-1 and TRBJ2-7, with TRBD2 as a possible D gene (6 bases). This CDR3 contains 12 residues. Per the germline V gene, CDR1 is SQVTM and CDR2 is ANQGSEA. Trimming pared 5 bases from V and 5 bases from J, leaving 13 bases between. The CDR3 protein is CSVNGRGDEQYF. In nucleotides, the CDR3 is TGCAGCGTTAACGGGAGAGGGGACGAGCAGTACTTC.

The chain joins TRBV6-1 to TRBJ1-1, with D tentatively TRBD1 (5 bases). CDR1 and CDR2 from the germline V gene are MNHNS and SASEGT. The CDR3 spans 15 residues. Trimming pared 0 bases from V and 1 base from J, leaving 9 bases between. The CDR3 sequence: CASSEARRGNTEAFF. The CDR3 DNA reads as TGTGCCAGCAGTGAAGCTCGTAGGGGGAACACTGAAGCTTTCTTT.

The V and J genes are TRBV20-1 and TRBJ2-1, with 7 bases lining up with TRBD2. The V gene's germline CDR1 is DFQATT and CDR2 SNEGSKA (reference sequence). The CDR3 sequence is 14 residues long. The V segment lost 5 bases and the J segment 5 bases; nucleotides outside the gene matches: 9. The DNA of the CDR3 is TGCAGTGCTCCCAGGGCGGGAGTAGACAATGAGCAGTTCTTC. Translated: CSAPRAGVDNEQFF.

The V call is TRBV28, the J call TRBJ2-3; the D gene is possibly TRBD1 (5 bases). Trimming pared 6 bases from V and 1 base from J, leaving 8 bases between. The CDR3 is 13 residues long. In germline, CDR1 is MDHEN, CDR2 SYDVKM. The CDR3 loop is CASRLQGTDTQYF. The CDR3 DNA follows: TGTGCCAGCAGACTACAGGGCACAGATACGCAGTATTTT.

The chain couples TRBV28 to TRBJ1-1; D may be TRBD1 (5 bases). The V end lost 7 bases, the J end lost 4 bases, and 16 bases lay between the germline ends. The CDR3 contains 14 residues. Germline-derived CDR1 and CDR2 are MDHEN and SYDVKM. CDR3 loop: CASTDRGRFTEAFF. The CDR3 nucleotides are TGTGCCAGCACCGACCGGGGCCGGTTCACTGAAGCTTTCTTT.

The CDR3 sequence: CASSQDGGNYGYTF. For the CDR3, the DNA is TGTGCCAGCAGCCAAGATGGGGGCAACTATGGCTACACCTTC. This chain connects TRBV4-2 to TRBJ1-2; possible D gene TRBD1, 6 bases. This CDR3 region has 14 residues. The germline CDR1 and CDR2 sequences are LGHNA and YNFKEQ. The germline V and J ends were trimmed by 0 bases and 2 bases, with 7 bases remaining between them.

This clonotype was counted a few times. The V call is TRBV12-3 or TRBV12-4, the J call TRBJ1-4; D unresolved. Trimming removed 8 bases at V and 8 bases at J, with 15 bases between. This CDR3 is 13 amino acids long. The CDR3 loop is CASVPSTEEKLFF. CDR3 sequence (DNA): TGTGCCAGCGTCCCCTCTACGGAGGAAAAACTGTTTTTT.

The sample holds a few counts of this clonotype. The CDR3, as DNA: TGTGCCAGCAGTTACGCCAGGGATGGTGGCTACACCTTC. Protein: CASSYARDGGYTF. The chain joins TRBV6-6 to TRBJ1-2, with D perhaps matching TRBD1 (5 bases). The germline gives CDR1 MNHNY, CDR2 SVGAGI (reference sequence). The CDR3 runs to 13 residues. V lost 2 bases and J lost 7, with 11 bases in between.

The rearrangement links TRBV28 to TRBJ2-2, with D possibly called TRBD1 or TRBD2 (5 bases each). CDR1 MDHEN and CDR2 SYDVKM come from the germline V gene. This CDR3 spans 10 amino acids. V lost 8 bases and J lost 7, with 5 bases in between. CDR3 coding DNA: TGTGCCAGCGGGGGCGGGGAGCTGTTTTTT. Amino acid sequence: CASGGGELFF. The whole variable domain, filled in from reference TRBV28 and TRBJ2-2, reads DVKVTQSSRYLVKRTGEKVFLECVQDMDHENMFWYRQDPGLGLRLIYFSYDVKMKEKGDIPEGYSVSREKKERFSLILESASTNQTSMYLCASGGGELFFGEGSRLTVL.

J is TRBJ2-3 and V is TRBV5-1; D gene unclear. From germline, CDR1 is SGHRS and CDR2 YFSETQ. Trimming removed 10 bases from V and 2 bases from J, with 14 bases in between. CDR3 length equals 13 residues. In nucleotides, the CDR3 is TGCGCCGCCAGCACGCGACCCACAGATACGCAGTATTTT. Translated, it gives CAASTRPTDTQYF.

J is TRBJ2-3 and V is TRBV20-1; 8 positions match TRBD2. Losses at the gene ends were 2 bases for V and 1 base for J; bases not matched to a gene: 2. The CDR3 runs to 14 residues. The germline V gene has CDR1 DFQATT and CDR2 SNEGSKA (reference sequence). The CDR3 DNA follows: TGCAGTGCTAGAACTAGCGGCCGCACAGATACGCAGTATTTT. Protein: CSARTSGRTDTQYF.

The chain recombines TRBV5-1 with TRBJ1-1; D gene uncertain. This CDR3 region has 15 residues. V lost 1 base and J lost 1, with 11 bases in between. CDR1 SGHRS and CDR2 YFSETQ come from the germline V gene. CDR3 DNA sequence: TGCGCCAGCAGCTTGTGGGAGGGATCGAACACTGAAGCTTTCTTT. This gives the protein CASSLWEGSNTEAFF.

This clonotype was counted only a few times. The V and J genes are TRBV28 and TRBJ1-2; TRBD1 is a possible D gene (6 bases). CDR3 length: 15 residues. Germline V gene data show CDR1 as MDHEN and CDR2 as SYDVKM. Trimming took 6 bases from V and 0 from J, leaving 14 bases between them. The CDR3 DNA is TGTGCCAGCAGCGACCCCAGGGGCGCTAACTATGGCTACACCTTC. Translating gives CASSDPRGANYGYTF.

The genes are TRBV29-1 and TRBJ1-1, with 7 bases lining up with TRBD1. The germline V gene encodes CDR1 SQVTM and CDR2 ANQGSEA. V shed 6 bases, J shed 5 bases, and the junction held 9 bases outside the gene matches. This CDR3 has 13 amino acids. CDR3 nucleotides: TGCAGCGTCGCTACAGGGGCGAAGACTGAAGCTTTCTTT. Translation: CSVATGAKTEAFF.

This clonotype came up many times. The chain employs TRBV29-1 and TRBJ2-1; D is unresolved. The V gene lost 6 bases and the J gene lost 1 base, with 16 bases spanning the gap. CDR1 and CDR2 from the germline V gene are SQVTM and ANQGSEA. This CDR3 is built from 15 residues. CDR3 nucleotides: TGCAGCGTGCGGTCTAGTAAGGGATCCTACAATGAGCAGTTCTTC. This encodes CSVRSSKGSYNEQFF.

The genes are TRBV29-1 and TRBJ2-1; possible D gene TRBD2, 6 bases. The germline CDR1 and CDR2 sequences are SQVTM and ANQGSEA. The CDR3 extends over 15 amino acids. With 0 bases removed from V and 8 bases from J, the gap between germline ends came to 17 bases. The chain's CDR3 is CSVEDRPGRRDEQFF. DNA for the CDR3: TGCAGCGTTGAAGATCGGCCAGGGCGGAGGGATGAGCAGTTCTTC.

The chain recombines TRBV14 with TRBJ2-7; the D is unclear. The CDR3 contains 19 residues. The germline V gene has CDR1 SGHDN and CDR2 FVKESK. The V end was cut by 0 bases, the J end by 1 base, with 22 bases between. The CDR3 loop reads CASSQDPFQATAVSYEQYF. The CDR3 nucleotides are TGTGCCAGCAGCCAAGATCCTTTCCAGGCTACAGCCGTTTCCTACGAGCAGTACTTC.

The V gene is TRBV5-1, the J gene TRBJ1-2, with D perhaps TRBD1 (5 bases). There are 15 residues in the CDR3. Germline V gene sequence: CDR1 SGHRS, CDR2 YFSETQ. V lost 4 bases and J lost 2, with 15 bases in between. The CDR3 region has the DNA TGCGCCAGCAGCGACCGGGACGGATTAAACTATGGCTACACCTTC. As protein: CASSDRDGLNYGYTF.

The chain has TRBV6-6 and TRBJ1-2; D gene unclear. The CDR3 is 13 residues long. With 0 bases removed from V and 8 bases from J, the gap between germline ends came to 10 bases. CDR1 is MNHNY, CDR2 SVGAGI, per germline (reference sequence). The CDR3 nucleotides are TGTGCCAGCAGTTACTCGGTGCGCGGAGGCTACACCTTC. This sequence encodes CASSYSVRGGYTF.

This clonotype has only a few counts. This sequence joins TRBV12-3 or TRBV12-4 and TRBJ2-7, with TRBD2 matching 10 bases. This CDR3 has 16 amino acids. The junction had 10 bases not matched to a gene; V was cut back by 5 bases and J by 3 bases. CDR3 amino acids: CASSPSTSGTFYEQYF. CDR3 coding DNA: TGTGCCAGCAGTCCATCCACTAGCGGGACGTTCTACGAGCAGTACTTC.

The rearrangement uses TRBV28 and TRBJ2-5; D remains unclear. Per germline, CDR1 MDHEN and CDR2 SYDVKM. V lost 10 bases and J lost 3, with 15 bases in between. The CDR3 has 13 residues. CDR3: CATDRLTKETQYF. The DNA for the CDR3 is TGTGCCACCGACCGTTTGACCAAAGAGACCCAGTACTTC.

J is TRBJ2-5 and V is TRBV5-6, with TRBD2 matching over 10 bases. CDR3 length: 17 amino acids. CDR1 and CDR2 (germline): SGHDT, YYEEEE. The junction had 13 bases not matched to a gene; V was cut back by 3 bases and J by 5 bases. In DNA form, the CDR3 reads TGTGCCAGCAGCTCCCTAGCGGGAGAGGGTATACGGGAGACCCAGTACTTC. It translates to CASSSLAGEGIRETQYF.

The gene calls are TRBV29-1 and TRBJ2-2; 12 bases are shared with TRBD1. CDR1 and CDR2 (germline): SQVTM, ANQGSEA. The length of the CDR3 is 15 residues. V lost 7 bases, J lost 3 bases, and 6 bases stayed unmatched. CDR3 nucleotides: TGCAGCGCCCAAGGGACAGGGGGCGACACCGGGGAGCTGTTTTTT. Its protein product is CSAQGTGGDTGELFF.

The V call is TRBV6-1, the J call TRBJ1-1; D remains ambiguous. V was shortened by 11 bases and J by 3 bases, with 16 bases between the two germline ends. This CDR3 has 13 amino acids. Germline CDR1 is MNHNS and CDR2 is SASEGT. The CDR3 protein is CASQDFGYTEAFF. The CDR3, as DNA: TGTGCCTCTCAGGACTTCGGGTACACTGAAGCTTTCTTT.

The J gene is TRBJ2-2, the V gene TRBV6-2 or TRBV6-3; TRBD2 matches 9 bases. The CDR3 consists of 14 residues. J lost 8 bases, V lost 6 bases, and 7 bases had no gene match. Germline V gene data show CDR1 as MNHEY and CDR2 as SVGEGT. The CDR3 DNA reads TGTGCCAGCAGCAAAAGCGGGAGGTGGGGGGAGCTGTTTTTT. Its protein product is CASSKSGRWGELFF.